This section outlines one TCR beta chain sequence together with its context. Its recognized antigen is unknown. No per-base quality is available; no much larger clone lies one base away. This entry is derived from a study of graft-versus-host responses after intestinal transplantation listed by TCRdb under 2021. With regard to the full study: The transplants that recipients received were multivisceral, liver-intestinal, or isolated intestinal. Alloreactive clones were identified by sequencing pre-transplant mixed lymphocyte reaction products and comparing them with unstimulated pre-transplant donor and recipient T cells. All recipients received anti-thymocyte globulin induction followed by maintenance tacrolimus and steroids for three to four years. After intestinal transplantation, graft-versus-host and host-versus-graft alloreactive T cell clones in the graft, circulation and bone marrow were tracked using bulk TCR-beta CDR3 sequencing. A cohort of more than 20 intestinal transplant recipients, including one retransplant, was enrolled, and a few patients lacking pretransplant specimens were excluded. A peak of at least 4% donor T cells among recipient peripheral blood mononuclear cells was the definition used for donor T cell macrochimerism. Rather than going through the commercial service, samples from three later patients were sequenced in-house on an Illumina MiSeq and processed with MiXCR.

The CDR3, from cysteine to phenylalanine, totals 13 residues. Solely the CDR3 DNA is kept, with 39 bases framed from the first base. V is reduced by 5 bases and J by 1 base, leaving a spacing of 6 bases between them. Looking up the germline V gene yields CDR1 SGHRS and CDR2 YFSETQ. Library generation was performed with the immunoSEQ multiplex PCR assay. For most patients, genomic DNA was isolated with the Qiagen DNeasy Blood and Tissue Kit and sent frozen to Adaptive Biotechnologies for TCR sequencing. For most patients, genomic DNA was subjected to high-throughput TCR-beta CDR3 sequencing by Adaptive Biotechnologies. The paper's data handling went like this. Adaptive's ImmunoSEQ software was the source of the TCR sequencing data for 15 to 20 patients, while a few other patients were processed with MiXCR and VDJtools. CD4 versus CD8 sorting errors were corrected by removing sequences found in both subsets at a frequency ratio below 5:1. CDR3 nucleotide sequences shared between donor and recipient were removed because the origin of such sequences could not be assigned. To count as alloreactive, a clone needed at least 2-fold expansion over unstimulated cells and a minimum CFSE-low frequency of 0.002% (template counts) or 0.001% (read counts). Clones were considered mappable if detected in sequenced pre-transplant spleen, lymph node, or MLR CFSE-low populations of the donor or recipient. Cumulative frequency of alloreactive clones was calculated as a percentage of all sequences weighted by copy number. Entries here come from immuneACCESS through TCRdb and include only in-frame sequences with V and J called. Some clones fail to appear in such tables; in the studies checked, an unresolved V gene covers under half of the shortfall, and the cause of the remainder is unknown. The DNA was the basis for D and trimming; V, J and clone size are from that table. Within this sample are roughly 120,000 clones, with around nine tenths of them counted one time only. About 0.25% of the sample goes to the ten largest clones.

The time point label corresponds to: cells obtained before transplantation from donor or recipient. CD3+CD4+ and CD3+CD8+ populations were FACS-sorted from unstimulated pre-transplant donor and recipient cells taken from spleen or lymph nodes. Results the study describes overall, beyond this receptor: In patients with donor T cell macrochimerism, the allografts had high GvH to HvG T cell clonal ratios. The relatively low number and heterogeneity of intestinal transplant patients limited the conclusions. GvH clones were found in recipient bone marrow, and some of the GvH clones appeared earlier in ileal mucosa or blood, which is consistent with an intestinal mucosal origin. Early after transplant, declines in HvG clones were associated with peak levels of circulating GvH clones.

This sample comprised unstimulated CD4+ T cells sorted from spleen or lymph node cells, obtained before transplant. This sequence uses TRBV5-1 and TRBJ2-2; the D gene is not confidently resolved. This receptor was identified in a human donor who was the organ donor for an intestinal transplant. At the DNA level, the sequence is TGCGCCAGCAGTAGTCAGAACACCGGGGAGCTGTTTTTT. Its translation reads: CASSSQNTGELFF.